The 11 T cell receptor beta chains below were found in one sample sequenced in a study of T-cell reconstitution after alpha-beta-depleted transplantation in children. Unique molecular identifiers were incorporated into the prepared TCRbeta library. TCRdb called the PCR reads again in MiXCR, with one record for every CDR3 protein. The sample records about 610,000 distinct CDR3 sequences, over 9.5% being singletons. The material was PBMCs from the stem cell graft donor, obtained from the stem cell graft. Source of these receptors: a human donor who donated a stem cell graft to a child with acute myeloid leukemia.

A few counts support this clonotype. The chain uses TRBV11-1 and TRBJ1-5, with D possibly TRBD1 on 6 matching bases. Trimming took 5 bases from V and 2 from J, leaving 16 bases between them. Germline CDR1 SGHAT, CDR2 FQDESV (reference sequence). The CDR3 has 16 amino acids. For the CDR3, the DNA is TGTGCCAGCAGCCCCGGGGGGGCAGGGGGCAATCAGCCCCAGCATTTT. It codes for CASSPGGAGGNQPQHF.

This clonotype has just a few counts. The J gene is TRBJ1-1, the V gene TRBV12-3 or TRBV12-4, with D possibly being TRBD1 (6 bases). The V gene lost 7 bases and the J gene lost 1 base, with 13 bases spanning the gap. The CDR3 length is 14 residues. CDR3: CASILMGANTEAFF. CDR3 DNA: TGTGCCAGCATCCTAATGGGGGCGAACACTGAAGCTTTCTTT.

This clonotype was detected a few times. V usage is TRBV10-3 and J usage is TRBJ2-7; perhaps D is TRBD1 or TRBD2 (5 bases each). The CDR3 consists of 14 residues. V lost 4 bases to trimming and J lost 6 bases, with 16 bases between them. CDR1 and CDR2 from the germline V gene are ENHRY and SYGVKD. The CDR3 loop reads CAISAGAPGIEQYF. CDR3 in DNA: TGTGCCATCAGTGCCGGGGCGCCGGGGATCGAGCAGTACTTC.

This sequence joins TRBV12-3 or TRBV12-4 and TRBJ2-5; D is ambiguous. The CDR3 spans 13 residues. Trimming left V 8 bases short and J 5 bases short, with 15 bases between. CDR3 loop: CASCRSSVETQYF. In DNA, the CDR3 is TGTGCCAGCTGTAGGTCTTCGGTTGAGACCCAGTACTTC.

This clonotype occurred many times. V is TRBV27 and J is TRBJ2-2, with 11 bases matching TRBD2. The V gene end was trimmed by 2 bases and the J gene end by 5 bases; junction bases not matched to a gene: 4. The CDR3 spans 16 residues. The germline gives CDR1 MNHEY, CDR2 SMNVEV (reference sequence). This chain's CDR3 is CASSLIAGGGTGELFF. CDR3 nucleotide sequence: TGTGCCAGCAGTTTAATAGCGGGAGGGGGAACCGGGGAGCTGTTTTTT.

This clonotype came up many times. The V call is TRBV10-3, the J call TRBJ2-1, with D possibly TRBD2 on 5 matching bases. The CDR3 contains 15 residues. Germline V lookup: CDR1 ENHRY, CDR2 SYGVKD. V was cut by 2 bases and J by 2 bases, with 10 bases left in between. The CDR3 spells CAISEKDSAYNEQFF. The CDR3 DNA reads as TGTGCCATCAGTGAGAAAGATAGCGCCTACAATGAGCAGTTCTTC.

The sample holds a few counts of this clonotype. The CDR3 sequence is CATSIRRDDTGELFF. The CDR3 coding sequence is TGTGCCACCAGCATCCGGCGGGATGACACCGGGGAGCTGTTTTTT. The V call is TRBV15, the J call TRBJ2-2, with D possibly being TRBD2 (6 bases). Germline CDR1 reads LNHNV; CDR2 reads YYDKDF (reference sequence). V dropped 4 bases and J dropped 3 bases, with 12 bases sitting between them. The CDR3 length is 15 residues.

Many counts were recorded for this clonotype. The J gene is TRBJ2-3, the V gene TRBV29-1; TRBD1 aligns across 9 bases. Per the germline V gene, CDR1 is SQVTM and CDR2 is ANQGSEA. The CDR3 has 15 amino acids. The V gene end was trimmed by 3 bases and the J gene end by 1 base; junction bases not matched to a gene: 5. The CDR3 DNA reads TGCAGCGTTGACCTGGGACAGGGCGGCACAGATACGCAGTATTTT. Protein product: CSVDLGQGGTDTQYF.

This clonotype was seen at least ten times. The chain is built from TRBV20-1 and TRBJ2-5, with D uncertain. Germline CDR1 and CDR2: DFQATT and SNEGSKA (reference sequence). This CDR3 region has 13 residues. Trimming took 4 bases from V and 5 from J, leaving 14 bases between them. The CDR3 reads CSATTYKEETQYF. CDR3 DNA: TGCAGTGCTACCACGTATAAGGAGGAGACCCAGTACTTC.

This clonotype has just one count. The chain employs TRBV9 and TRBJ2-1; D is unclear. V shed 4 bases and J shed 7 bases, with 12 bases lying between them. This CDR3 region has 13 residues. Germline-derived CDR1 and CDR2 are SGDLS and YYNGEE. The CDR3 here is CASSPLLGNEQFF. The DNA for the CDR3 is TGTGCCAGCAGCCCCCTTCTAGGGAATGAGCAGTTCTTC.

The chain uses TRBV14 and TRBJ2-7; 8 nucleotides align to TRBD2. This CDR3 has 20 amino acids. The germline CDR1 and CDR2 sequences are SGHDN and FVKESK. V lost 0 bases, J lost 1 base, and 17 bases stayed unmatched. This CDR3 is CASSQDYELWAAGGSYEQYF. In DNA form, the CDR3 reads TGTGCCAGCAGCCAAGATTATGAGTTGTGGGCGGCGGGAGGTTCCTACGAGCAGTACTTC.